A single sample gave rise to the 2 T cell receptor beta chains below, sequenced in a study of blood T cell repertoires in COVID-19. Sequenced by immunoSEQ multiplex PCR; TCRdb stores in-frame clones only, minus some. The sample lists approximately 310,000 clones; about 85% were seen once. What was sequenced was PBMCs or T cells enriched from blood (not recorded which). The origin of the receptors is a woman under 40 who had been exposed to COVID-19.

This clone was recorded only once. The V call is TRBV2, the J call TRBJ1-2, with D hard to call. V lost 2 bases and J 4 bases, leaving 14 bases between the germline ends. CDR1 and CDR2 from the germline V gene are SNHLY and FYNNEI. CDR3 length: 15 amino acids. CDR3 bases: TGTGCCAGCAGTGAACAAGGAGTAGGGAGCTATGGCTACACCTTC. It specifies CASSEQGVGSYGYTF.

The gene calls are TRBV7-9 and TRBJ1-5; 7 nucleotides line up with TRBD1. The junction had 10 bases not matched to a gene; V was cut back by 5 bases and J by 6 bases. Per germline, CDR1 SEHNR and CDR2 FQNEAQ (reference sequence). The CDR3 sequence is 15 residues long. This CDR3 reads CASSPGAGGRQPQHF. CDR3 bases: TGTGCCAGCAGCCCAGGGGCAGGGGGACGTCAGCCCCAGCATTTT.